This entry features one T cell receptor (beta chain) sequence. Its target antigen remains unknown. Base qualities are not provided; no much larger clone lies one nucleotide away. The data stem from a study of shared clonotypes between healthy human individuals (dated by TCRdb to the early 2020s). Describing the broader study: A couple of women and a few men aged 18 to 49 years were included in the cohort. Leukapheresis yielded between about 0.85 and 10 billion PBMCs per donor. For each donor, CD4 naive and CD4 memory were each run on three plates, CD8 naive on two plates, and CD8 memory on one plate. To estimate repertoire size and how much clonotypes are shared between individuals, the study performed deep sequencing of blood TCR repertoires from about five healthy adults. Different laboratories and diverse techniques were used to prepare libraries and sequence TCR repertoires, to increase sequencing depth and limit assay-specific biases. Overall study outcomes, separate from this receptor: Pairwise subsampling led to the expectation that sequencing depth would affect the degree of clonotype sharing among donors. Even with the large sequencing depth, rarefaction of the sorted-subset datasets indicated that sequencing was incomplete. Sharing across a handful of donors was observed for about 4.8% of naive CD4, over 3% of naive CD8, 2% to 2.5% of memory CD4, and about 0.4% of memory CD8 clonotypes. Only blood was sampled, and tissue TCR repertoires likely differ from those in blood. The genetic and exposure-history diversity represented was limited by the small number of donors. Naive subsets generally had larger estimated clonotype richness than memory subsets did. Clonotypes shared by all four sorted-subset donors showed higher generation probabilities than non-shared clonotypes.

Healthy HIV-negative adults with no recently reported acute infections or vaccinations were included as donors. Every donor was a Caucasian adult living in Nashville, Tennessee, USA. CD4+ T cells were enriched through magnetic negative selection, after which naive cells were positively selected on CD45RA and the remaining negative fraction served as the memory subset. Blood was collected by leukapheresis, and PBMCs were isolated by Ficoll-Histopaque density gradient centrifugation and then cryopreserved in liquid nitrogen vapor phase. Analytical flow cytometry was used to check the purity and quantity of every magnetically sorted T cell population. Genomic DNA was isolated from each sorted fraction and quantified by UV absorbance on a Nanodrop 2000c. V loses 6 bases, J loses 0 bases, and the germline ends lie 6 bases apart. Inclusive of the bounding cysteine and phenylalanine, the CDR3 is 13 residues long. Only CDR3 DNA remains: 39 bases, in frame from the first base. The CDR1 and CDR2 encoded by the germline V gene are KGHSH and LQKENI.

Using the deep immunoSEQ assay, TCR CDR3 regions were amplified from genomic DNA by multiplex PCR. Extracted genomic DNA from each cell subset was spread evenly across all wells of several immunoSEQ 96-well plates, with each plate serving as a replicate. For sorted subsets, approximately 190 ng genomic DNA, equal to 30,000 or so T cell genomes, was loaded into each replicate PCR. Purified libraries were quantified with a Qubit 3.0 fluorometer, sized on a Bioanalyzer 2100, and re-quantified with the KAPA Library Quantification kit. Each immunoSEQ 96-well plate was sequenced on its own single-read 150-cycle Illumina NextSeq 550 flow cell. The study's processing was this. Because only junctional sequences without quality scores were contained in the immunoSEQ output, filtering matching that applied to full-length reads could not be performed. To assign V/J genes and CDR3, sequences were annotated against IMGT germline references using PyIR, a Python wrapper for IgBLAST v1.9. Reads were filtered out if the reads had weak V/J assignments (E-value above 1e-6), no CDR3, stop codons, out-of-frame junctions, or ambiguous translated residues. V3J clonotypes were defined as sequences sharing an identical inferred V gene, J gene, and CDR3 amino acid sequence. To compute the percentage overlap between repertoires, the number of shared unique clonotypes was divided by the size of the smaller repertoire. RTK rarefaction, the Chao1 estimator, and Recon v2.1 estimates of unobserved clonotypes were used to assess repertoire richness. OLGA was used to compute generation probabilities for all TCRbeta clonotypes that the gDNA method yielded from a handful of donors. Held by TCRdb, this immuneACCESS table contains in-frame sequences only and omits some clones. Under half of the omission traces to an unresolved V gene where checked; the cause of the rest is unknown. For V, J and clone size, that table is used; D and trimming come from the DNA. Present in this sample are a few hundred thousand clones, roughly 70% of which were seen just once. The top ten hold approximately 10% of the sample.

Sequenced: memory CD4+ T cells sorted from blood. The meaning of the sample's cell subset or site label: CD45RA-negative fraction. This TCR came from a young man in good health. The sequence links TRBV18 to TRBJ1-5, with no D gene named confidently. CDR3 region: CASSLNSNQPQHF. The sequence in DNA is TGTGCCAGCTCCCTTAATAGCAATCAGCCCCAGCATTTT.